This T cell receptor beta chain emerged from a study of blood T cell repertoires in COVID-19. Looking at the study overall: PBMCs, B-cell-depleted T cells, or T cells were the source of the cDNA or gDNA that made up the material.

Across under 25 US areas, participants ranged in age from about 18 to 90 years. Within 2 weeks of study entry, exposed participants had contacted a PCR-confirmed or clinician-diagnosed COVID-19 case. The CDR3 sequence is 15 residues long. Germline CDR1 and CDR2: SNHLY and FYNNEI. With V trimmed by 5 bases and J by 8 bases, 14 bases remained unmatched. Some clones are missing from TCRdb's copy, which holds only in-frame ones; the method was immunoSEQ multiplex PCR. The repertoire includes approximately 220,000 clones, 83% of them detected once, and about 3.6% sits in the top ten. The source is a middle-aged woman who had been exposed to COVID-19. V and J are TRBV2 and TRBJ1-2; TRBD1 matches 7 bases. The material sequenced was PBMCs or T cells enriched from blood (not recorded which). The DNA for the CDR3 is TGTGCCAGCAGTAACCGGGACAGACCAGCGAGAGGCTACACCTTC. Translating gives CASSNRDRPARGYTF. The complete variable domain, with remaining parts taken from reference TRBV2 and TRBJ1-2, reads EPEVTQTPSHQVTQMGQEVILRCVPISNHLYFYWYRQILGQKVEFLVSFYNNEISEKSEIFDDQFSVERPDGSNFTLKIRSTKLEDSAMYFCASSNRDRPARGYTFGSGTRLTVV.